This TCR beta chain is drawn from a study of CD8 T cells in ankylosing spondylitis (dated by TCRdb to 2016 to 2017). Notes on the research overall: To find TCR variants linked to disease, the study profiled T cell receptor beta repertoires in ankylosing spondylitis patients and healthy donors. The full study cohort was made up of about two dozen ankylosing spondylitis patients and fewer than 120 healthy donors. Peripheral blood samples were taken, and synovial fluid was additionally collected from ankylosing spondylitis patients.

Broader findings and caveats from the paper: The disease-linked clones had a CD8+ phenotype and were found at relatively low frequencies in peripheral blood. According to the report, matched synovial fluid samples from ankylosing spondylitis patients were significantly enriched for the disease-linked clones. Blood from ankylosing spondylitis patients appeared to be characterized by a TCR beta motif made up of about 8 highly homologous amino acid variants. Some motif variants were previously reported in synovial fluid and blood of reactive arthritis patients, suggesting common disease-initiation mechanisms.

The data were produced on an Illumina HiSeq 2500. Quantitative 5'-RACE with molecular barcodes was used to prepare TCR beta libraries. In the authors' own workflow: To identify disease-linked TCR variants, a new computational method was used, one built on a probabilistic model of VDJ rearrangement. TCRdb ran its own pipeline on the public reads, namely fastp trimming at Q25 and MiXCR clone calling, and kept in-frame beta chains. Under each unique CDR3 protein, matching rows form one entry showing the most common genes and DNA. The V and J calls, along with clone size, are taken from TCRdb and not from the paper's own processing. This sample lists roughly 700,000 distinct CDR3 sequences; around 19% were detected once. The ten largest clones add up to around 19% of the sample. This clonotype was observed a handful of times. Which antigen it targets is not known. No base quality information exists; no much larger clone differs at one position.

There are 13 amino acids in the CDR3, from cysteine to phenylalanine inclusive. Solely the CDR3 DNA is kept, with 39 bases framed from the first base. Trimming removed 6 bases from V and 1 base from J, leaving 9 bases between the germline ends. As encoded in the germline V gene (reference sequence), CDR1 is LGHDT while CDR2 is YNNKEL. The rearrangement joined TRBV3-1 to TRBJ1-1, and possibly TRBD1, on 5 matching bases. The specimen was blood, either unsorted or a sorted T cell fraction (not recorded which). This clonotype originated in a male donor with ankylosing spondylitis. CDR3 protein: CASSKGKNTEAFF. The sequence in DNA is TGTGCCAGCAGTAAGGGGAAGAACACTGAAGCTTTCTTT.